Below are 18 T cell receptor beta chains sequenced from a single sample in a study of control samples from healthy donors and cancer patients. TCRdb's table, derived via immunoSEQ multiplex PCR, lists solely in-frame clones and lacks some. The sample totals fewer than 250,000 clones; its top ten clones hold approximately 2.2%. Material for sequencing was blood. These receptors all stem from a woman aged 25 to 39 in good health.

The V and J genes are TRBV27 and TRBJ2-7; D perhaps matches TRBD1 (6 bases). Germline-derived CDR1 and CDR2 are MNHEY and SMNVEV (reference sequence). The CDR3 is 15 amino acids. V was shortened by 3 bases and J by 5 bases, with 17 bases between the two germline ends. For the CDR3, the DNA is TGTGCCAGCAGTTTGGGCAGGGGAAACTCGGACGAGCAGTACTTC. Translated, it gives CASSLGRGNSDEQYF.

The rearrangement links TRBV6-5 to TRBJ1-6, with D uncertain. CDR1 is MNHEY, CDR2 SVGAGI, per germline. The CDR3 has 15 residues. The V end lost 6 bases, the J end lost 6 bases, and 15 bases lay between the germline ends. The CDR3 protein is CASSPQVNSNSPLHF. As DNA, the CDR3 is TGTGCCAGCAGCCCCCAAGTTAATTCTAATTCACCCCTCCACTTT.

This chain uses TRBV5-5 with TRBJ1-5; 7 nucleotides align to TRBD1. Unmatched junction bases numbered 7, after V lost 0 bases and J lost 4 bases. From germline, CDR1 is SGHKS and CDR2 YYEKEE (reference sequence). This CDR3 is built from 16 residues. The CDR3 DNA sequence: TGTGCCAGCAGCTTGGTACCGGGACAGTTGAATCAGCCCCAGCATTTT. Translation gives CASSLVPGQLNQPQHF.

The chain couples TRBV28 to TRBJ1-5, with unresolved D. The CDR3 is made up of 15 amino acids. Germline assignment: CDR1 MDHEN and CDR2 SYDVKM. V dropped 7 bases and J dropped 2 bases, with 15 bases sitting between them. The DNA of the CDR3 is TGTGCCAGCATCGGAGCCGGACGGGGCAATCAGCCCCAGCATTTT. Amino acids: CASIGAGRGNQPQHF.

The chain has TRBV2 and TRBJ1-1; TRBD1 aligns across 7 bases. Looked up from germline, CDR1 is SNHLY and CDR2 is FYNNEI. Unmatched junction bases numbered 5, after V lost 7 bases and J lost 0 bases. CDR3 length: 14 residues. This CDR3 reads CASIGGRMNTEAFF. CDR3 DNA sequence: TGTGCCAGCATAGGGGGCCGCATGAACACTGAAGCTTTCTTT.

J is TRBJ2-2 and V is TRBV5-1; 7 positions agree with TRBD2. Germline assignment: CDR1 SGHRS and CDR2 YFSETQ. The CDR3 length is 14 residues. Trimming at V came to 3 bases and at J to 5 bases, leaving 4 bases not matched to a gene. The CDR3 bases are TGCGCCAGCAGCTGGCAGGGAGGGACCGGGGAGCTGTTTTTT. Its protein is CASSWQGGTGELFF.

This chain joins TRBV19 and TRBJ1-6; D unclear. Trimming removed 0 bases from V and 5 bases from J, with 14 bases in between. CDR3 length: 17 amino acids. Germline-derived CDR1 and CDR2 are LNHDA and SQIVND (reference sequence). As DNA, the CDR3 is TGTGCCAGTAGTATAGAGGGCGTTGGCGTCCATAATTCACCCCTCCACTTT. Protein sequence: CASSIEGVGVHNSPLHF.

The V gene is TRBV4-3, the J gene TRBJ1-2; D possibly corresponds to TRBD1 (5 bases). The CDR3 is made up of 17 amino acids. Trimming shortened V by 0 bases and J by 6 bases, and 20 bases separated the two germline ends. Germline V gene lookup returns CDR1 LGHNA and CDR2 YSLEER. The CDR3 loop reads CASSQEIWGSGPHGYTF. The CDR3 bases are TGCGCCAGCAGCCAAGAAATATGGGGGTCTGGGCCCCATGGCTACACCTTC.

Concerning this clone itself: One end of the junction varies from germline; a read error may be responsible. This rearrangement joins TRBV28 to TRBJ2-5, with D maybe TRBD1 (5 bases). The CDR3 consists of 14 residues. Germline V gene lookup returns CDR1 MDHEN and CDR2 SYDVKM. The CDR3 protein is CASCFWQGEETQYF. CDR3 nucleotide sequence: TGTGCCAGCTGTTTTTGGCAGGGCGAAGAGACCCAGTACTTC.

The chain couples TRBV5-1 to TRBJ2-2, with D unresolved. V lost 0 bases, J lost 0 bases, and 6 bases lay in between. Germline assignment: CDR1 SGHRS and CDR2 YFSETQ. The CDR3 totals 15 residues. CDR3 sequence (DNA): TGCGCCAGCAGCTTGGCGGCGGCGAACACCGGGGAGCTGTTTTTT. Translation: CASSLAAANTGELFF. The full variable domain, rest sourced from reference TRBV5-1 and TRBJ2-2, is KAGVTQTPRYLIKTRGQQVTLSCSPISGHRSVSWYQQTPGQGLQFLFEYFSETQRNKGNFPGRFSGRQFSNSRSEMNVSTLELGDSALYLCASSLAAANTGELFFGEGSRLTVL.

J is TRBJ1-2 and V is TRBV27; D not resolved. V was trimmed by 3 bases and J by 2 bases, leaving 7 bases between them. The germline CDR1 and CDR2 sequences are MNHEY and SMNVEV (reference sequence). The CDR3 sequence is 13 residues long. The CDR3 DNA reads as TGTGCCAGCAGTTTGAGACAAAACTATGGCTACACCTTC. Translation gives CASSLRQNYGYTF.

The chain couples TRBV19 to TRBJ1-5, with 10 bases identical to TRBD1. The CDR3 has 15 residues. V shed 7 bases, J shed 3 bases, and the junction held 6 bases outside the gene matches. CDR1 and CDR2 (germline): LNHDA, SQIVND (reference sequence). The CDR3 loop is CASTLGTGDNQPQHF. The CDR3 DNA reads as TGTGCCAGTACCCTAGGGACAGGGGACAATCAGCCCCAGCATTTT.

The V and J genes are TRBV5-5 and TRBJ1-1; D is ambiguous. The CDR3 runs 12 residues. Trimming stripped 0 bases from V and 8 bases from J, with 8 bases between. Per germline, CDR1 SGHKS and CDR2 YYEKEE (reference sequence). CDR3 nucleotide sequence: TGTGCCAGCAGCTTGGTTGTGGGAGAAGCTTTCTTT. It codes for CASSLVVGEAFF.

The gene calls are TRBV18 and TRBJ1-5; D possibly corresponds to TRBD1 (6 bases). CDR3 length: 15 amino acids. CDR1 is KGHSH, CDR2 LQKENI, per germline. Trimming removed 6 bases at V and 3 bases at J, with 15 bases between. CDR3 sequence (DNA): TGTGCCAGCTCCGAGCCCGGGACACTCAATCAGCCCCAGCATTTT. Protein product: CASSEPGTLNQPQHF.

This chain uses TRBV29-1 with TRBJ1-2, with 9 bases identical to TRBD1. The CDR3 covers 12 residues. V lost 7 bases and J lost 6; bases outside the gene matches: 6. Germline CDR1 and CDR2: SQVTM and ANQGSEA. CDR3 sequence: CSGRDRAHGYTF. The CDR3 region has the DNA TGCAGCGGCCGGGACAGGGCTCATGGCTACACCTTC.

In the case of this clone: The same CDR3 also results from other DNA sequences found in this sample. This rearrangement joins TRBV5-1 to TRBJ1-1; D is uncertain. From germline, CDR1 is SGHRS and CDR2 YFSETQ. V lost 4 bases to trimming and J lost 1 base, with 8 bases between them. The length of the CDR3 is 13 residues. The DNA of the CDR3 is TGCGCCAGCAGCACTGATCCGAACACTGAAGCTTTCTTT. This translates into CASSTDPNTEAFF.

This rearrangement joins TRBV13 to TRBJ1-3, with D perhaps TRBD1 (5 bases). V lost 3 bases, J lost 3 bases, and 12 bases lay in between. Germline V gives CDR1 PRHDT, CDR2 FYEKMQ (reference sequence). The CDR3 is made up of 15 amino acids. The CDR3 protein is CASSFRGIGGNTIYF. CDR3 coding DNA: TGTGCCAGCAGCTTTAGGGGAATTGGTGGAAACACCATATATTTT.

V and J are TRBV11-3 and TRBJ1-1; no reliable D call. V lost 4 bases, J lost 0 bases, and 6 bases lay in between. The CDR3 length is 13 residues. Germline CDR1 SGHNT, CDR2 YENEEA. CDR3 sequence reads: CASSSGLNTEAFF. DNA for the CDR3: TGTGCCAGCAGCTCCGGCTTGAACACTGAAGCTTTCTTT.